This TCR beta chain was documented in a study of OX40 agonist ivuxolimab in advanced cancers. Here immunoSEQ multiplex PCR was the method, and the copy in TCRdb shows in-frame clones only, minus some. The table records more than 65,000 clones, approximately 88% of them present only once. This sequence originates from an adult with an advanced solid tumor such as melanoma, head and neck, liver or kidney cancer. The sequencing here drew on CD4+ or CD8+ T cells sorted from blood, taken in a trial of the OX40 agonist ivuxolimab.

CDR3 nucleotides: TGTGCCAGCAGCTTAGCCCTGGTTCTCCACTTT. Translating it yields CASSLALVLHF. The chain has TRBV7-2 and TRBJ1-6, with no clear D. Trimming cost V 0 bases and J 16 bases, with 7 bases left between them. This CDR3 spans 11 amino acids. Germline V gene data show CDR1 as SGHTA and CDR2 as FQGNSA.